These 12 T cell receptor beta chains originate from one sample sequenced in a study of T cell repertoires in cytomegalovirus infection (dated by TCRdb to between 2018 and 2021). TCRdb shows the sequencer as Illumina HiSeq 1500. TCRdb applied fastp at Q25 and MiXCR to the public reads, then kept only in-frame beta chains. When rows share a CDR3 protein, they turn into one entry using the most common DNA and genes. Within this sample are some 180,000 distinct CDR3 sequences, with roughly 9.8% of them counted one time only. The ten largest clones add up to about 4.6% of the sample. The sample consisted of PBMCs. Receptors were obtained from a human donor in good health (CMV status not recorded). Some clones in this sample may be carry-over from other donors' samples.

This clonotype was found many times. The V gene is TRBV7-2, the J gene TRBJ1-5, with D maybe TRBD1 (6 bases). Germline CDR1 and CDR2: SGHTA and FQGNSA. Trimming removed 3 bases from V and 7 bases from J, with 10 bases in between. This CDR3 has 13 residues. The CDR3 reads CASSLRGAQPQHF. For the CDR3, the DNA is TGTGCCAGCAGCTTGAGGGGGGCCCAGCCCCAGCATTTT.

This clonotype was recorded at least ten times. The chain is built from TRBV7-2 and TRBJ1-5, with 9 bases matching TRBD1. The CDR3 length is 16 residues. J lost 7 bases, V lost 5 bases, and 12 bases had no gene match. Germline values: CDR1 SGHTA, CDR2 FQGNSA. CDR3 sequence (DNA): TGTGCCAGCAGCACCCACAGGGGGCAAGTACGACAGCCCCAGCATTTT. The encoded protein is CASSTHRGQVRQPQHF. Full variable domain (outside the CDR3, taken from reference TRBV7-2 and TRBJ1-5): GAGVSQSPSNKVTEKGKDVELRCDPISGHTALYWYRQSLGQGLEFLIYFQGNSAPDKSGLPSDRFSAERTGGSVSTLTIQRTQQEDSAVYLCASSTHRGQVRQPQHFGDGTRLSIL.

This clonotype was observed at least ten times. The V and J genes are TRBV29-1 and TRBJ2-1; 7 nucleotides align to TRBD2. CDR3 length: 18 amino acids. CDR1 SQVTM and CDR2 ANQGSEA come from the germline V gene. V was pared by 1 base and J by 2 bases, with 14 bases of the junction left unmatched. DNA of the CDR3: TGCAGCGTTGAAGGTCGGCAGGAAGCGGGATCCCCCTACAATGAGCAGTTCTTC. Its protein is CSVEGRQEAGSPYNEQFF.

V usage is TRBV20-1 and J usage is TRBJ2-5; 12 nucleotides line up with TRBD2. Trimming at V came to 4 bases and at J to 1 base, leaving 4 bases not matched to a gene. Germline V CDR1 and CDR2: DFQATT, SNEGSKA (reference sequence). The CDR3 spans 15 residues. The CDR3 DNA is TGCAGTGCTAAACGACTAGCGGGGGCCCAAGAGACCCAGTACTTC. Translating it yields CSAKRLAGAQETQYF.

The table lists this clonotype with a few counts. This chain connects TRBV23-1 to TRBJ2-2, with a weak D call TRBD2 (6 bases). TRBV23-1 is an ORF for which the function is uncertain. Trimming left V 9 bases short and J 5 bases short, with 13 bases between. The CDR3 sequence is 13 residues long. CDR3 in DNA: TGCGCCAGGTTTCGGGAGAGGACCGGGGAGCTGTTTTTT. As protein: CARFRERTGELFF.

This clonotype occurred many times. The gene calls are TRBV7-2 and TRBJ2-7; D might be TRBD2 (5 bases). The CDR3 sequence is 15 residues long. Germline lookup yields CDR1 SGHTA and CDR2 FQGNSA. Between the trimmed V and J ends, which lost 0 bases and 5 bases, there was a span of 14 bases. This CDR3 is CASSLAVGAPNEQYF. The CDR3 nucleotides are TGTGCCAGCAGCTTAGCGGTGGGAGCCCCCAACGAGCAGTACTTC.

Concerning this clonotype itself: Lacking the conserved final phenylalanine or tryptophan, this CDR3 likely reflects a read error. No DNA is shown, since the ends of the CDR3 on it are uncertain; the CDR3 is the one TCRdb lists. The chain is built from TRBV7-2 and TRBJ2-7; the DNA was not used to check the table's D call, TRBD1. The CDR3 is 15 amino acids long, termini counted. Looked up from germline, CDR1 is SGHTA and CDR2 is FQGNSA. CDR3 sequence: CASSWGDRGIYEQYL.

This clonotype was observed many times. The chain recombines TRBV28 with TRBJ2-2, with no clear D. The CDR3 is made up of 16 amino acids. Germline CDR1 and CDR2: MDHEN and SYDVKM. The V and J ends lost 6 bases and 5 bases respectively, with 19 bases between them. The CDR3 DNA sequence: TGTGCCAGCAGCCCGTCGGCCGGGCCCAGAACCGGGGAGCTGTTTTTT. It codes for CASSPSAGPRTGELFF. The full variable domain, with the rest looked up from reference TRBV28 and TRBJ2-2, is DVKVTQSSRYLVKRTGEKVFLECVQDMDHENMFWYRQDPGLGLRLIYFSYDVKMKEKGDIPEGYSVSREKKERFSLILESASTNQTSMYLCASSPSAGPRTGELFFGEGSRLTVL.

This clonotype was recorded many times. The genes are TRBV7-2 and TRBJ2-3, with 8 nucleotides matching TRBD2. Germline lookup yields CDR1 SGHTA and CDR2 FQGNSA. J lost 5 bases, V lost 1 base, and 5 bases had no gene match. This CDR3 spans 15 amino acids. This CDR3 reads CASSLVGTSEDTQYF. Written as DNA, the CDR3 is TGTGCCAGCAGCTTAGTCGGGACTAGTGAAGATACGCAGTATTTT.

This clonotype occurred many times. The rearrangement joins TRBV7-2 to TRBJ2-3; D perhaps matches TRBD1 (5 bases). CDR3 length equals 12 residues. Germline CDR1 reads SGHTA; CDR2 reads FQGNSA. V shed 8 bases and J shed 2 bases, with 8 bases lying between them. CDR3 coding DNA: TGTGCCAGCTCCGGACACACAGATACGCAGTATTTT. Its translation is CASSGHTDTQYF.

Details on this clonotype: Germline is not matched at one junction end, which may reflect a read error. This rearrangement joins TRBV4-1 to TRBJ2-2, with TRBD2 as a possible D gene (5 bases). The CDR3 totals 15 residues. Germline CDR1 and CDR2: MGHRA and YSYEKL. The CDR3: CASSQESSNTGELFF. CDR3 nucleotide sequence: TGTGCCAGCAGCCAAGAGTCTAGCAACACCGGGGAGCTGTTTTTT.

This chain uses TRBV9 with TRBJ2-3; D is uncertain. V was cut by 4 bases and J by 4 bases, with 13 bases left in between. The CDR3 length is 14 residues. Germline values: CDR1 SGDLS, CDR2 YYNGEE. The CDR3 protein is CASSPLPPPDTQYF. The DNA for the CDR3 is TGTGCCAGCAGCCCACTGCCCCCGCCAGATACGCAGTATTTT.